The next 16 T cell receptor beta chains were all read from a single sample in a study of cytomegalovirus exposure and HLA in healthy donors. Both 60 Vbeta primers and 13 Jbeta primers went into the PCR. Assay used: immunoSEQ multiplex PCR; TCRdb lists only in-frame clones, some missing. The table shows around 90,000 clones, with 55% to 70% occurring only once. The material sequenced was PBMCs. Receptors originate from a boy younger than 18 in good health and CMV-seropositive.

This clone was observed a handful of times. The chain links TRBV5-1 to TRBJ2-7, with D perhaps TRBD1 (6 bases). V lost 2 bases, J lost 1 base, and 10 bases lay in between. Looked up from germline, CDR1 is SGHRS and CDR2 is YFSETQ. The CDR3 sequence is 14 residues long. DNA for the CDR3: TGCGCCAGCAGCTTCACAGGGTGGTCCTACGAGCAGTACTTC. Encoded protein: CASSFTGWSYEQYF.

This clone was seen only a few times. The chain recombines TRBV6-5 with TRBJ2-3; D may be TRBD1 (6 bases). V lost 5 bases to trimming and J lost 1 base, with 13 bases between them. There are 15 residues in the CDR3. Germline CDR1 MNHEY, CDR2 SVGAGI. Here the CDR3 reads CASSIQGWGTDTQYF. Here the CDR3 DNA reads TGTGCCAGCAGTATACAGGGATGGGGCACAGATACGCAGTATTTT.

The CDR3 DNA reads as TGTGCCAGCAGCTTGTTTGCGGGAGTGGGCACCGGGGAGCTGTTTTTT. It is translated as CASSLFAGVGTGELFF. The gene calls are TRBV5-4 and TRBJ2-2; TRBD2 matches 7 bases. Per the germline V gene, CDR1 is SGHNT and CDR2 is YYREEE (reference sequence). Trimming removed 1 base from V and 4 bases from J; junction bases left unmatched: 7. This CDR3 contains 16 residues.

The CDR3 region is CSVELVRADTQYF. CDR3 coding DNA: TGCAGCGTTGAACTGGTGAGAGCGGATACGCAGTATTTT. The genes are TRBV29-1 and TRBJ2-3; unclear D gene. In germline, CDR1 is SQVTM, CDR2 ANQGSEA. The germline V and J ends were trimmed by 2 bases and 6 bases, with 12 bases remaining between them. This CDR3 is 13 amino acids long.

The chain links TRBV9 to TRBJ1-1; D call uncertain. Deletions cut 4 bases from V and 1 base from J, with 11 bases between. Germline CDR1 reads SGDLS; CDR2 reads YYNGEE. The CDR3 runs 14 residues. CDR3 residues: CASSPPPGNTEAFF. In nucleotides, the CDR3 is TGTGCCAGCAGCCCGCCTCCAGGGAACACTGAAGCTTTCTTT.

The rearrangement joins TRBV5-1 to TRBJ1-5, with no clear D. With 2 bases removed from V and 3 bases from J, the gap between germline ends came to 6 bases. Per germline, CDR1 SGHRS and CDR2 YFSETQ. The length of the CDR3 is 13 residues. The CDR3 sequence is CASSFTSNQPQHF. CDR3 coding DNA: TGCGCCAGCAGCTTCACTTCCAATCAGCCCCAGCATTTT.

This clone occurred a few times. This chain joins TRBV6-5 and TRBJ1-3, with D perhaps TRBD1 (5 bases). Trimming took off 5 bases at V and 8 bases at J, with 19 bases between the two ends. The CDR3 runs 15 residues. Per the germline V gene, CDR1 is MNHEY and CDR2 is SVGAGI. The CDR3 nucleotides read TGTGCCAGCAGTCGACGGAACACAGGATGGGACACCATATATTTT. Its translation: CASSRRNTGWDTIYF.

CDR3 sequence: CASSPSTGGNTEAFF. The CDR3, as DNA: TGTGCCAGCAGCCCGTCGACAGGGGGGAACACTGAAGCTTTCTTT. The chain recombines TRBV5-6 with TRBJ1-1; the match to TRBD1 covers 9 bases. V dropped 4 bases and J dropped 1; count of bases not matched to a gene: 5. Looked up from germline, CDR1 is SGHDT and CDR2 is YYEEEE. This CDR3 is built from 15 residues. The whole variable domain, filled in from reference TRBV5-6 and TRBJ1-1, reads DAGVTQSPTHLIKTRGQQVTLRCSPKSGHDTVSWYQQALGQGPQFIFQYYEEEERQRGNFPDRFSGHQFPNYSSELNVNALLLGDSALYLCASSPSTGGNTEAFFGQGTRLTVV.

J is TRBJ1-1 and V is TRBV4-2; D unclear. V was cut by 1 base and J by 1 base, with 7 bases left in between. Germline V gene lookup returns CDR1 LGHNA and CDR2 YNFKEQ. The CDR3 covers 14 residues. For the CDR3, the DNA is TGTGCCAGCAGCCAAGTGTCACAGAACACTGAAGCTTTCTTT. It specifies CASSQVSQNTEAFF.

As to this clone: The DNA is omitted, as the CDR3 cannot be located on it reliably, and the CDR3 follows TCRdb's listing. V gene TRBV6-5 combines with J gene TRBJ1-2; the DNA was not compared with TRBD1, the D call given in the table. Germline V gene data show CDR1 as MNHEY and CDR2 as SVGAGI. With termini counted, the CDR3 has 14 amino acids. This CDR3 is CASSSSDRVYGYTF.

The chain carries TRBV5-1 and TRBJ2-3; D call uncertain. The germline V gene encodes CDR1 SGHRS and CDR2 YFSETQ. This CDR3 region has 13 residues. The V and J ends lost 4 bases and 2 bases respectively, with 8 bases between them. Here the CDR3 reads CASSPFNTDTQYF. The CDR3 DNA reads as TGCGCCAGCAGCCCTTTTAACACAGATACGCAGTATTTT.

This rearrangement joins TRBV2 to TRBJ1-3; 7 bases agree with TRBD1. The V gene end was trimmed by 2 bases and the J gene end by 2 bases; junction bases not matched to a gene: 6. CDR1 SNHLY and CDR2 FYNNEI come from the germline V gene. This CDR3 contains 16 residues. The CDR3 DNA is TGTGCCAGCAGTGAAAACAGGGGTAATACTGGAAACACCATATATTTT. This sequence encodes CASSENRGNTGNTIYF.

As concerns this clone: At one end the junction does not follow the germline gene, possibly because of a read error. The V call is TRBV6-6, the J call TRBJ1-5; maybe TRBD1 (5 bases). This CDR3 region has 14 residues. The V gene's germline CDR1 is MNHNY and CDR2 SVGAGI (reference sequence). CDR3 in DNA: TGTGCCAGCAGTTACAACTGGGGCGATCAGCCCCAGAATTTT. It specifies CASSYNWGDQPQNF.

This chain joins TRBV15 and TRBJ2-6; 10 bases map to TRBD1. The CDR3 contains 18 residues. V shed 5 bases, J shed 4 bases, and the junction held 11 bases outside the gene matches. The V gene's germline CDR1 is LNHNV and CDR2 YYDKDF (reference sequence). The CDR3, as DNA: TGTGCCACCAGCTCTCTCGTCGGGACAGGGGAAGGGGCCAACGTCCTGACTTTC. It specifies CATSSLVGTGEGANVLTF.

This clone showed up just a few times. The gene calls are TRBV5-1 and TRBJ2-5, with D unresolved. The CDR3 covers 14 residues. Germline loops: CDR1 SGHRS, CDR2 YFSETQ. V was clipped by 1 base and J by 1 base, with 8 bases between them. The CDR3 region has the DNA TGCGCCAGCAGCTTGATAGCAGTCCAAGAGACCCAGTACTTC. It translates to CASSLIAVQETQYF.

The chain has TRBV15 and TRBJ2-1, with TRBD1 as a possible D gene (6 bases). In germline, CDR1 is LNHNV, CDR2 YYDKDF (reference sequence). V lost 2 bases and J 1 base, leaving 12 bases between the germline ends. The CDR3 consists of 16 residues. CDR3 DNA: TGTGCCACCAGCAGACCCCTGGGGGCGTCCTACAATGAGCAGTTCTTC. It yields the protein CATSRPLGASYNEQFF. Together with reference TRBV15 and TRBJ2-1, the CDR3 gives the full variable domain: DAMVIQNPRYQVTQFGKPVTLSCSQTLNHNVMYWYQQKSSQAPKLLFHYYDKDFNNEADTPDNFQSRRPNTSFCFLDIRSPGLGDTAMYLCATSRPLGASYNEQFFGPGTRLTVL.